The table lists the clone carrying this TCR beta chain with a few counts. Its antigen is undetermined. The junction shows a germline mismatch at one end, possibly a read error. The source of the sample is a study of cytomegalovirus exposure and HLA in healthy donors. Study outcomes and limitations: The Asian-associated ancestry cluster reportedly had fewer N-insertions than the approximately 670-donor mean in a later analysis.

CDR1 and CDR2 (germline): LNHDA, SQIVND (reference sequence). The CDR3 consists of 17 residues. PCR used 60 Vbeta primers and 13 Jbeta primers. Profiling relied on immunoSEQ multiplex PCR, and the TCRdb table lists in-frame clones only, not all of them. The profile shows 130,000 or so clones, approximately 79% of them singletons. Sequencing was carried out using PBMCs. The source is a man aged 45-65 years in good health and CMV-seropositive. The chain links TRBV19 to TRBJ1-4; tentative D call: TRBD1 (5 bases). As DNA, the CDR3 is TGTGCCAGCAGTATTAACGTGGGGGGGAGGATTAATGAAAAACTGTTTTTT. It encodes CASSINVGGRINEKLFF.